One sample yielded the 16 T cell receptor beta chains listed below, sequenced in a study of control samples from healthy donors and cancer patients. Data came from immunoSEQ multiplex PCR; TCRdb stores just in-frame clones and leaves some out. There are about 92,000 clones in the sample; roughly 78% occur only once, and around 10% lies in the top ten. Input material: blood. These receptors originate from an older woman in good health.

The CDR3 sequence: CASVRNLPYEQYF. CDR3 bases: TGTGCCAGCGTGAGAAACCTACCCTACGAGCAGTACTTC. The chain couples TRBV27 to TRBJ2-7, with D unclear. V shed 8 bases and J shed 2 bases, with 13 bases lying between them. Germline-derived CDR1 and CDR2 are MNHEY and SMNVEV (reference sequence). The CDR3 has 13 amino acids.

J is TRBJ1-4 and V is TRBV5-6; no firm D call. The CDR3 is 17 residues long. CDR1 SGHDT and CDR2 YYEEEE come from the germline V gene. Trimming pared 2 bases from V and 0 bases from J, leaving 14 bases between. In DNA, the CDR3 is TGTGCCAGCAGCTTACTAGGGCAGACTGCAACTAATGAAAAACTGTTTTTT. As protein: CASSLLGQTATNEKLFF.

About this clone itself: Other DNA sequences within the sample encode an identical CDR3. V is TRBV7-9 and J is TRBJ1-2; TRBD1 aligns across 7 bases. Germline lookup yields CDR1 SEHNR and CDR2 FQNEAQ (reference sequence). The CDR3 runs 14 residues. Trimming cost V 1 base and J 1 base; bases outside gene matches: 0. The CDR3 spells CASSLGQGNYGYTF. The CDR3 DNA reads as TGTGCCAGCAGCTTAGGACAGGGTAACTATGGCTACACCTTC.

The gene calls are TRBV5-5 and TRBJ1-4, with a tentative D call TRBD1 (6 bases). Trimming took 4 bases from V and 8 from J, leaving 18 bases between them. Germline V gives CDR1 SGHKS, CDR2 YYEKEE (reference sequence). The CDR3 runs 15 residues. In DNA form, the CDR3 reads TGTGCCAGCAGCCTGGGGGCCAGGGTGGAAGAAAAACTGTTTTTT. It specifies CASSLGARVEEKLFF.

J is TRBJ2-1 and V is TRBV16; 9 bases line up with TRBD1. The V gene end was trimmed by 4 bases and the J gene end by 7 bases; junction bases not matched to a gene: 11. This CDR3 region has 16 residues. Germline V lookup: CDR1 KGHSY, CDR2 FQNENV. For the CDR3, the DNA is TGTGCCAGCAGCCCCCCCCTCTCGACAGGGGGGAATGAGCAGTTCTTC. Its translation is CASSPPLSTGGNEQFF.

The chain has TRBV2 and TRBJ1-2; TRBD1 agrees at 8 bases. The CDR3 extends over 14 amino acids. CDR1 is SNHLY and CDR2 is FYNNEI in the germline V gene. With 4 bases clipped from V and 4 bases from J, the junction kept 5 bases outside the gene matches. CDR3 in amino acids: CASSGQGMGYGYTF. The CDR3 nucleotides are TGTGCCAGCAGTGGACAGGGGATGGGCTATGGCTACACCTTC.

The J gene is TRBJ1-3, the V gene TRBV19, with TRBD1 identical over 9 bases. Trimming removed 5 bases from V and 3 bases from J; junction bases left unmatched: 8. The CDR3 consists of 16 residues. The germline gives CDR1 LNHDA, CDR2 SQIVND (reference sequence). The CDR3 protein is CASSAEQGAVGNTIYF. The CDR3 nucleotides are TGTGCCAGTAGTGCGGAACAGGGGGCAGTTGGAAACACCATATATTTT.

The table lists this clone with a few counts. The chain combines TRBV5-1 with TRBJ1-1; TRBD1 aligns across 11 bases. J was trimmed by 0 bases and V by 0 bases; bases with no gene match: 7. The CDR3 length is 18 residues. From germline, CDR1 is SGHRS and CDR2 YFSETQ. CDR3 in DNA: TGCGCCAGCAGCTTGGCCCCCGGACAGGGGGCGGTGAACACTGAAGCTTTCTTT. It is translated as CASSLAPGQGAVNTEAFF.

This clone is a singleton in its sample. This sequence joins TRBV15 and TRBJ2-7; D possibly corresponds to TRBD1 (6 bases). V lost 1 base and J lost 2, with 12 bases in between. The germline V gene encodes CDR1 LNHNV and CDR2 YYDKDF (reference sequence). CDR3 length: 15 amino acids. CDR3 residues: CATSRGTAEAYEQYF. The CDR3 nucleotides read TGTGCCACCAGCAGAGGGACAGCCGAAGCCTACGAGCAGTACTTC.

The chain employs TRBV27 and TRBJ1-6; 10 nucleotides agree with TRBD1. V trimming: 8 bases; J trimming: 7 bases; junction bases outside the gene matches: 8. The germline CDR1 and CDR2 sequences are MNHEY and SMNVEV (reference sequence). This CDR3 has 15 residues. CDR3 DNA sequence: TGTGCCAGCCGTCCCGGGACAGGGGAAAATTCACCCCTCCACTTT. Translation gives CASRPGTGENSPLHF.

The chain recombines TRBV27 with TRBJ2-2; TRBD2 agrees at 8 bases. The CDR3 length is 15 residues. Trimming at V came to 5 bases and at J to 5 bases, leaving 7 bases not matched to a gene. CDR1 is MNHEY, CDR2 SMNVEV, per germline (reference sequence). For the CDR3, the DNA is TGTGCCAGCAGTCCAAGCGGGAGTAGGACCGGGGAGCTGTTTTTT. Encoded protein: CASSPSGSRTGELFF.

The V call is TRBV5-1, the J call TRBJ2-2; no firm D call. The CDR3 runs 13 residues. Germline V CDR1 and CDR2: SGHRS, YFSETQ. V lost 1 base to trimming and J lost 5 bases, with 6 bases between them. CDR3 region: CASSLRATGELFF. The CDR3 DNA reads TGCGCCAGCAGCTTGCGCGCAACCGGGGAGCTGTTTTTT. The complete variable domain, with remaining parts taken from reference TRBV5-1 and TRBJ2-2, reads KAGVTQTPRYLIKTRGQQVTLSCSPISGHRSVSWYQQTPGQGLQFLFEYFSETQRNKGNFPGRFSGRQFSNSRSEMNVSTLELGDSALYLCASSLRATGELFFGEGSRLTVL.

This sequence joins TRBV21-1 and TRBJ2-2; the table's D call, TRBD1, has no DNA check behind it. TRBV21-1 is a documented pseudogene. The CDR3 loop spans 14 amino acids. As DNA, the CDR3 is TGTGCCAGCAGCAAAGCTGGCATGGCCGGGGAGCTGTTTTTT. Protein sequence: CASSKAGMAGELFF.

The table lists this clone with a few counts. The V and J genes are TRBV27 and TRBJ2-7; 8 nucleotides line up with TRBD1. This CDR3 has 14 residues. Trimming took 10 bases from V and 2 from J; bases not matched to a gene: 10. Germline-derived CDR1 and CDR2 are MNHEY and SMNVEV (reference sequence). The CDR3 nucleotides are TGTGCCACCAAGGAAGGACAGGGAGCCTACGAGCAGTACTTC. This gives the protein CATKEGQGAYEQYF.

The CDR3 nucleotides read TGTGCCAGCAGGGGGACAGGGGCGGACACTGAAGCTTTCTTT. It encodes CASRGTGADTEAFF. The gene calls are TRBV2 and TRBJ1-1; 10 nucleotides line up with TRBD1. In germline, CDR1 is SNHLY, CDR2 FYNNEI. With 6 bases clipped from V and 3 bases from J, the junction kept 4 bases outside the gene matches. The CDR3 covers 14 residues.

The chain recombines TRBV4-3 with TRBJ1-1, with TRBD1 identical over 8 bases. CDR1 and CDR2 from the germline V gene are LGHNA and YSLEER. Trimming removed 1 base from V and 11 bases from J; junction bases left unmatched: 9. This CDR3 is 14 amino acids long. The CDR3 reads CASSQGTGSSSAFF. CDR3 coding DNA: TGCGCCAGCAGCCAAGGGACAGGGAGCTCGTCGGCTTTCTTT.